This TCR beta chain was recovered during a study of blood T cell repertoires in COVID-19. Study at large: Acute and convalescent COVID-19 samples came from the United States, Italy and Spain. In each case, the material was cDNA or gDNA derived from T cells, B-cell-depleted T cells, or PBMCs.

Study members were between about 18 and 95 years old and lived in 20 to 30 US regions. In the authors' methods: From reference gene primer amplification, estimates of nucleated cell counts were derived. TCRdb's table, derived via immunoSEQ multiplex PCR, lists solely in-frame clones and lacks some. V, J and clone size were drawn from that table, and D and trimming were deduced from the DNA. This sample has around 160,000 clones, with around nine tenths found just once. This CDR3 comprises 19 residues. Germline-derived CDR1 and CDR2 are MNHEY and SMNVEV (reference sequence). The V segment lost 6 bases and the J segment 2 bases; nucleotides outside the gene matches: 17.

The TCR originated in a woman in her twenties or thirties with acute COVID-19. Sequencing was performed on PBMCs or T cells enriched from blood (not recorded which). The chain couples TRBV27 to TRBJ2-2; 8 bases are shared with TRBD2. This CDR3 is CASRHPLGREEANTGELFF. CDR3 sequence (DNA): TGTGCCAGCAGACACCCACTCGGGAGGGAAGAGGCTAACACCGGGGAGCTGTTTTTT.